The subject of this entry is one T cell receptor (beta chain). This specimen belongs to a study of technical replicates of blood from a handful of donors. Generated by immunoSEQ multiplex PCR, the TCRdb table keeps only in-frame clones and is missing some. Counted here are 91,000 or so clones, approximately 95% occurring once; the ten biggest clones make up about 0.19%. Germline CDR1 reads SGHVS; CDR2 reads FQNEAQ. The V end lost 4 bases, the J end lost 12 bases, and 13 bases lay between the germline ends. This CDR3 contains 12 residues. The sample consisted of T cells isolated from PBMCs. The J gene is TRBJ1-5, the V gene TRBV7-8; D gene ambiguous. This clonotype originated in a human donor in good health. CDR3 in amino acids: CASSSTAGSQHF. For the CDR3, the DNA is TGTGCCAGCAGCTCCACGGCAGGTAGCCAGCATTTT.